The present entry profiles one TCR beta chain with its context. No antigen is known for it. These data are taken from a study of shared clonotypes between healthy human individuals. Broader study findings: Against clonotypes common to all four donors, non-shared ones had lower generation probabilities.

Sequencing used immunoSEQ multiplex PCR; TCRdb keeps in-frame clones, though not all of them. The repertoire holds about 380,000 clones, just over 95% seen once, with about 0.32% in the top ten. The CDR3 contains 15 residues. The germline gives CDR1 SGHDN, CDR2 FVKESK. The V end was cut by 0 bases, the J end by 3 bases, with 9 bases between. The receptor's source is a man aged 30 to 45 in good health. The V gene is TRBV14, the J gene TRBJ2-1; D call uncertain. The sample was memory CD8+ T cells sorted from blood. Subset in this sample: CD45RO+ cells pooled with CCR7-negative TemRA cells. The CDR3 protein is CASSQEGLFYNEQFF. CDR3 nucleotide sequence: TGTGCCAGCAGCCAAGAGGGTCTATTCTACAATGAGCAGTTCTTC.